The clone carrying this T cell receptor (beta chain) appeared many times. As yet, its antigen is unknown. RNA transcripts provided the template for amplifying TCR beta CDR3 regions. In the first round, RT-PCR was carried out with HTBI primers, and a multiplex PCR formed the second round. TCRdb re-derived calls from the multiplex PCR reads in MiXCR, one entry per CDR3 protein. The sample holds under 350,000 distinct CDR3 sequences, around a sixth seen once. The data were taken from a study of Graves' ophthalmopathy and Graves' hyperthyroidism. Findings and caveats of the study: Its predictions of ophthalmopathy progression gave the model approximately 65% sensitivity and about 78% specificity.

From germline, CDR1 is SQVTM and CDR2 ANQGSEA. CDR3 length: 16 amino acids. Trimming took 2 bases from V and 4 from J; bases not matched to a gene: 9. Exclusion criteria comprised other autoimmune diseases, uncontrolled infections, pregnancy or lactation in patients. This receptor was obtained from an adult man with Graves' ophthalmopathy. Sequenced input: peripheral blood. This sequence joins TRBV29-1 and TRBJ2-3, with 10 bases that match TRBD2. This CDR3 reads CSVESPPSGSSDTQYF. DNA of the CDR3: TGCAGCGTTGAAAGCCCCCCTAGCGGGAGTTCAGATACGCAGTATTTT.